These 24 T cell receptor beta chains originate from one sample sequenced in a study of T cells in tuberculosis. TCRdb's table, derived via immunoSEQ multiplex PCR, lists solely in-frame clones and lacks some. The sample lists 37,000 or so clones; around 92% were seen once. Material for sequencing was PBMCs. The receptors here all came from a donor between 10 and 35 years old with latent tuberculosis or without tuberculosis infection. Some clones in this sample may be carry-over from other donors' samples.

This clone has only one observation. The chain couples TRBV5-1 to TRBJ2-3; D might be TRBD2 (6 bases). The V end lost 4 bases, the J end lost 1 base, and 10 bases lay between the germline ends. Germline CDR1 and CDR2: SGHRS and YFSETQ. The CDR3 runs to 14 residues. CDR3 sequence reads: CASSGGWGTDTQYF. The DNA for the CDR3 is TGCGCCAGCAGCGGGGGGTGGGGCACAGATACGCAGTATTTT.

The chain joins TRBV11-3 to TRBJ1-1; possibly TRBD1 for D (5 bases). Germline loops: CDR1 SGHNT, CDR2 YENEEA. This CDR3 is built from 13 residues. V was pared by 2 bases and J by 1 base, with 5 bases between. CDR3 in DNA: TGTGCCAGCAGCTTAAGGGGGAACACTGAAGCTTTCTTT. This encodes CASSLRGNTEAFF.

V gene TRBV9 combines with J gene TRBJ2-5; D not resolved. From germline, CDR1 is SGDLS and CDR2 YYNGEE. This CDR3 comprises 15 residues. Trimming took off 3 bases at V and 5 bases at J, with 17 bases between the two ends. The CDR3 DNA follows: TGTGCCAGCAGCGGAGGTGGCCCCCTTGAGGAGACCCAGTACTTC. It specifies CASSGGGPLEETQYF.

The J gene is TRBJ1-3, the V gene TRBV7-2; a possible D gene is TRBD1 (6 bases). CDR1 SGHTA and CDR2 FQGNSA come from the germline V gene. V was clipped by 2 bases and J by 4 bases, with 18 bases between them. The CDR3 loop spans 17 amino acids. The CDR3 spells CASSLRTEVGRGNTIYF. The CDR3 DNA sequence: TGTGCCAGCAGCTTAAGGACAGAGGTGGGAAGGGGAAACACCATATATTTT.

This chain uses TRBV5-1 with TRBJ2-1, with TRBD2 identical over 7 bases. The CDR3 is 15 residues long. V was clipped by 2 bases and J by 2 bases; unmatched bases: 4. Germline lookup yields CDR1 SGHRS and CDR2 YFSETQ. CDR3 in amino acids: CASSLRGVAYNEQFF. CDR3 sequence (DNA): TGCGCCAGCAGCTTACGGGGGGTCGCCTACAATGAGCAGTTCTTC.

In DNA form, the CDR3 reads TGTGCCAGCAGCGTAGCGGAAGGGGGTCAGCCCCAGCATTTT. Translated, it gives CASSVAEGGQPQHF. V is TRBV9 and J is TRBJ1-5; D is possibly TRBD1 (6 bases). Germline CDR1 is SGDLS and CDR2 is YYNGEE. CDR3 size: 14 residues. V lost 0 bases and J 6 bases, leaving 10 bases between the germline ends.

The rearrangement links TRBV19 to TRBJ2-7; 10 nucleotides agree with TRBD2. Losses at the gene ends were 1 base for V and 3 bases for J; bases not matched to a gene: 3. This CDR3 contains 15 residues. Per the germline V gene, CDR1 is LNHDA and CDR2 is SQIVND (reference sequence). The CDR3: CASSIGPSGGYEQYF. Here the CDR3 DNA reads TGTGCCAGTAGTATAGGCCCTAGCGGGGGCTACGAGCAGTACTTC.

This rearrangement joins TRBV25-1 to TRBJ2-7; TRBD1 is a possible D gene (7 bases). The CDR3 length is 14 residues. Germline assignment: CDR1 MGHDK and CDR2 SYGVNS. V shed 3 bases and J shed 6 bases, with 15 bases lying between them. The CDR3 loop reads CASSDGNRGGEQYF. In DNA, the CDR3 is TGTGCCAGCAGTGATGGGAACAGGGGAGGCGAGCAGTACTTC.

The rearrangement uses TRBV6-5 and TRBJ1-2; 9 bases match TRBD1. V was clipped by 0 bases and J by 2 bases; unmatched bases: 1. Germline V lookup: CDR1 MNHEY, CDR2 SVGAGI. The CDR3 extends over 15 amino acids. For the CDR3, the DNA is TGTGCCAGCAGTTACTCGGGGACAGGGAACTATGGCTACACCTTC. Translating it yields CASSYSGTGNYGYTF.

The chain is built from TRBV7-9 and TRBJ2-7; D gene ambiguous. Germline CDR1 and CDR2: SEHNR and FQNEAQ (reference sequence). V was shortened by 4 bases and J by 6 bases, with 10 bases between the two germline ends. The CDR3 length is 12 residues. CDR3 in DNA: TGTGCCAGCAGCTCCTCAGTCTTCGAGCAGTACTTC. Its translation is CASSSSVFEQYF.

The CDR3 DNA follows: TGTGCCAGCAGTCCACATTCCCCGGACAGGCTGGATGGCTACACCTTC. It codes for CASSPHSPDRLDGYTF. This chain uses TRBV27 with TRBJ1-2, with TRBD1 matching over 7 bases. The length of the CDR3 is 16 residues. CDR1 MNHEY and CDR2 SMNVEV come from the germline V gene (reference sequence). V shed 5 bases and J 6 bases; nucleotides not matched to a gene: 15.

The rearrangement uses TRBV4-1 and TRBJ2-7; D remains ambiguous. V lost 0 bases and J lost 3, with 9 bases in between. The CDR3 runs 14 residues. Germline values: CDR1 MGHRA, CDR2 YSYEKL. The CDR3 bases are TGCGCCAGCAGCCAAGATGGCGGAAACTACGAGCAGTACTTC. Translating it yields CASSQDGGNYEQYF.

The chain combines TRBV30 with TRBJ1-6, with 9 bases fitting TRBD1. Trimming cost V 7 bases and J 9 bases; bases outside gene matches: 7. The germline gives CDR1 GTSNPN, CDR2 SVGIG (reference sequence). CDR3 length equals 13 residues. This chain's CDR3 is CAFARDRASPLHF. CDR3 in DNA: TGTGCCTTCGCCCGGGACAGGGCTTCACCCCTCCACTTT.

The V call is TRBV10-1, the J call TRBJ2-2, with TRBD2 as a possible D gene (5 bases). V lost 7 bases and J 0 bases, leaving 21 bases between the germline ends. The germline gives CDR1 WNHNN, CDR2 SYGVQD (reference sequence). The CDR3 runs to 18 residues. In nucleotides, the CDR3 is TGCGCCAGCATGTTCATTGGCTTAGACTACGCGAACACCGGGGAGCTGTTTTTT. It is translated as CASMFIGLDYANTGELFF.

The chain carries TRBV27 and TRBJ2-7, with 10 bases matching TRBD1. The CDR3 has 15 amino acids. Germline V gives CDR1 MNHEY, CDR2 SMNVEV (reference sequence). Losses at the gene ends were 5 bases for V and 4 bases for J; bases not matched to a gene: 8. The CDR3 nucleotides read TGTGCCAGCAGTCGACGACAGGGGGCGATATACGAGCAGTACTTC. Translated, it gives CASSRRQGAIYEQYF.

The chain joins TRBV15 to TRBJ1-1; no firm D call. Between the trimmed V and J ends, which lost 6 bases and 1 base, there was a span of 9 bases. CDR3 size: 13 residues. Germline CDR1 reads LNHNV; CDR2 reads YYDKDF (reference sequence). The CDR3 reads CATRGQANTEAFF. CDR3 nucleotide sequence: TGTGCCACCAGAGGCCAGGCGAACACTGAAGCTTTCTTT.

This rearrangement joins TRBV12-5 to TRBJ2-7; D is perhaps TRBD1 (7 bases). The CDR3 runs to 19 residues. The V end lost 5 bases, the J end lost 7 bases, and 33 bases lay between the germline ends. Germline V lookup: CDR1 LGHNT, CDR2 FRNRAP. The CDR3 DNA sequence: TGTGCTAGTGGTCCCCCCCCTCCGGGGGACAGCACCAGCACGAGGGAGCAGTACTTC. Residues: CASGPPPPGDSTSTREQYF.

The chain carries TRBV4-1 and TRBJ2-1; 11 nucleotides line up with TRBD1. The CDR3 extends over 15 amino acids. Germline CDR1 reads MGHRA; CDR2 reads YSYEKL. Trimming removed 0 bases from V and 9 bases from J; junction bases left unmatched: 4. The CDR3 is CASSQEGQGAFEQFF. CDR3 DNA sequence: TGCGCCAGCAGCCAAGAAGGACAGGGGGCCTTTGAGCAGTTCTTC.

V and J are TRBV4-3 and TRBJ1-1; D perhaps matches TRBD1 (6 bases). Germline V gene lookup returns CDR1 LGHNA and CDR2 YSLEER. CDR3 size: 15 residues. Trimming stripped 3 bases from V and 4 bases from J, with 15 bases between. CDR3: CASSQGWTARTEAFF. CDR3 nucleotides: TGCGCCAGCAGCCAGGGATGGACAGCTCGCACTGAAGCTTTCTTT.

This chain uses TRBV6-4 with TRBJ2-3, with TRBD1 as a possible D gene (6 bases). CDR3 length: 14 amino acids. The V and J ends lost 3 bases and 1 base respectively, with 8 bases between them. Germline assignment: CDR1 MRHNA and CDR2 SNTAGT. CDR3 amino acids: CASSEKGGTDTQYF. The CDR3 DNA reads TGTGCCAGCAGTGAGAAGGGGGGCACAGATACGCAGTATTTT.

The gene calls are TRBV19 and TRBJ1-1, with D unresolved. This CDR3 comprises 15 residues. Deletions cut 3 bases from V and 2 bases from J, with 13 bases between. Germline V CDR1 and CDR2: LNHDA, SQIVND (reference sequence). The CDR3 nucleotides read TGTGCCAGTAGTATTGGCGCGGGGATTAACACTGAAGCTTTCTTT. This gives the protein CASSIGAGINTEAFF. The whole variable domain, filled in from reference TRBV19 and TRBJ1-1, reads DGGITQSPKYLFRKEGQNVTLSCEQNLNHDAMYWYRQDPGQGLRLIYYSQIVNDFQKGDIAEGYSVSREKKESFPLTVTSAQKNPTAFYLCASSIGAGINTEAFFGQGTRLTVV.

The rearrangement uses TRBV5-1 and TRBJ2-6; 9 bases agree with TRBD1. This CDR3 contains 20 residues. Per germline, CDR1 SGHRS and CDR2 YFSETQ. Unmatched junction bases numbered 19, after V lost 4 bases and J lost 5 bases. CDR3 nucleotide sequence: TGCGCCAGCAGCCCCTCTACGGTGGGACAGGGTTTGCGTCGGGCCAACGTCCTGACTTTC. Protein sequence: CASSPSTVGQGLRRANVLTF.

The CDR3 protein is CASSESGDRDTEAFF. The DNA for the CDR3 is TGTGCCAGCAGTGAATCAGGGGACAGGGACACTGAAGCTTTCTTT. The chain is built from TRBV25-1 and TRBJ1-1, with 9 bases lining up with TRBD1. Germline trimming cut 1 base from V and 3 bases from J; bases unmatched to any gene: 3. Germline assignment: CDR1 MGHDK and CDR2 SYGVNS. The CDR3 sequence is 15 residues long.

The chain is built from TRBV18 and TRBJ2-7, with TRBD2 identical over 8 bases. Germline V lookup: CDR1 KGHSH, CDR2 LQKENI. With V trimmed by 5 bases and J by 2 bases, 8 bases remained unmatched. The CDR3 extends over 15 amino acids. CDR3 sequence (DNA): TGTGCCAGCTCAACATCGACTAGCGCGGCCTACGAGCAGTACTTC. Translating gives CASSTSTSAAYEQYF.